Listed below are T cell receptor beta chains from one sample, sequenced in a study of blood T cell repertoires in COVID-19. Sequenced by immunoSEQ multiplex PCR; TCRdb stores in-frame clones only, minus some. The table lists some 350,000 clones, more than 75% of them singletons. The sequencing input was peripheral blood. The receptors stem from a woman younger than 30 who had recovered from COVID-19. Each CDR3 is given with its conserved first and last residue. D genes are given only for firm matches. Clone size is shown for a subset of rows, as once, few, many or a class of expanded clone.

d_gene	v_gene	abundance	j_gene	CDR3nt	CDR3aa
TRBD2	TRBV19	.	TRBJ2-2	TGTGCCAGTAGTATTATCTCGGGAGGGCCAATCGGGGAGCTGTTTTTT	CASSIISGGPIGELFF
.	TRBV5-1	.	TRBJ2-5	TGCGCCAGCAGCCCGAGCCAAGAGACCCAGTACTTC	CASSPSQETQYF
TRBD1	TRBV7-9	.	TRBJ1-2	TGTGCCAGCAGCTTAGGCTACAGGGGACGTGGCTATGGCTACACCTTC	CASSLGYRGRGYGYTF
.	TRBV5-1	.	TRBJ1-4	TGCGCCAGCAGCTTGAGGGAGCCCGGGCGGGGTGAAAAACTGTTTTTT	CASSLREPGRGEKLFF
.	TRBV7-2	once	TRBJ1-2	TGTGCCAGCAGTTCCCGTCCTTCGGGAGAGGGCTACACCTTC	CASSSRPSGEGYTF
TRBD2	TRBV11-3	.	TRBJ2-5	TGTGCCAGCAGCTTAGATACTGGCGGGAGGATCAGGGAGACCCAGTACTTC	CASSLDTGGRIRETQYF
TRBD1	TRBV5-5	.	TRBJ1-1	TGTGCCAGCAGCTCGTGGACAGGGACCACTGAAGCTTTCTTT	CASSSWTGTTEAFF
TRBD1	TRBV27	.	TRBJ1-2	TGTGCCAGCAGTCCAGGGACAGGGGTTACGGATGGCTACACCTTC	CASSPGTGVTDGYTF
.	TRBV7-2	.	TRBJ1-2	TGTGCCAGCAGCTCAGATTCAGGGGAGGGCAATGGCTACACCTTC	CASSSDSGEGNGYTF
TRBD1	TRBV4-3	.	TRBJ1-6	TGCGCCAGCAGCCAAACAGGGGATAATTCACCCCTCCACTTT	CASSQTGDNSPLHF
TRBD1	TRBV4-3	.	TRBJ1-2	TGCGCCAGCAGCCAAGAGGACAGGGGGAAGTATGGCTACACCTTC	CASSQEDRGKYGYTF
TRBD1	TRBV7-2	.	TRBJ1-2	TGTGCCAGCAGCCTGGACAGGGTTGGCTACACCTTC	CASSLDRVGYTF
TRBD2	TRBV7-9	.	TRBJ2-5	TGTGCCAGCAGCCCGGGACTAGCGGGAGGAGAGACCCAGTACTTC	CASSPGLAGGETQYF
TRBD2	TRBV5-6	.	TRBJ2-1	TGTGCCAGCAGCCCTACTAGCGGGAGTTGGGATGAGCAGTTCTTC	CASSPTSGSWDEQFF
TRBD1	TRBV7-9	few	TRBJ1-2	TGTGCCACCGCGGGACAGGGGACACTTGGCTACACCTTC	CATAGQGTLGYTF
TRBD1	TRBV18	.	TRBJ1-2	TGTGCCAGCTCACCAATGACAGGGCAAGCCTATGGCTACACCTTC	CASSPMTGQAYGYTF
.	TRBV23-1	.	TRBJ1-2	TGCGCCAGCAGTCAATCGACAATCAGTCATGGCTACACCTTC	CASSQSTISHGYTF
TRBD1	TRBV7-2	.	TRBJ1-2	TGTGCCAGCAGCTCTCAGAGAAGGGACAGCTATGGCTACACCTTC	CASSSQRRDSYGYTF
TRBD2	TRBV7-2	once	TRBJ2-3	TGTGCCAGCCTAGACCTAGCGGGAGGCCGTGGCACAGATACGCAGTATTTT	CASLDLAGGRGTDTQYF
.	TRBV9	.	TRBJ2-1	TGTGCCAGCAGCGTGATCCCGAATAGCGATGAGCAGTTCTTC	CASSVIPNSDEQFF
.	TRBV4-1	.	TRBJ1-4	TGCGCCAGCAGCACTAGCGGGGGAAATGAAAAACTGTTTTTT	CASSTSGGNEKLFF
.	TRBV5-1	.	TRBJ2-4	TGCGCCAGCAGCTTGGAAATGCGCAGGGCAGACATTCAGTACTTC	CASSLEMRRADIQYF
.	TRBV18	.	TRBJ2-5	TGTGCCAGCTCACCTGCTCGGGTTCAAGAGACCCAGTACTTC	CASSPARVQETQYF
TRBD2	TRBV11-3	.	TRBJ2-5	TGTGCCAGCAGCATACGGGGACTAGCGAGGGAGACCCAGTACTTC	CASSIRGLARETQYF
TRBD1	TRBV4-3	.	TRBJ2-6	TGCGTCAGCAGCCGCCATATGGACAGGGGACTCTCTGGGGCCAACGTCCTGACTTTC	CVSSRHMDRGLSGANVLTF
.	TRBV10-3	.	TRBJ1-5	TGTGCCATCAGGCATACCGGGAGGAGTATTGTGCAGCCCCAGCATTTT	CAIRHTGRSIVQPQHF
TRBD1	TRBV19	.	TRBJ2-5	TGTGCCAGTAGTATAGGACAGGGGGCGGGAGAGACCCAGTACTTC	CASSIGQGAGETQYF
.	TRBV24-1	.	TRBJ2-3	TGTGCCACCAGTGACCGCGCCCGGGTACAAACAGATACGCAGTATTTT	CATSDRARVQTDTQYF
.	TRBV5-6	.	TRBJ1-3	TGTGCCAGCAGCCCGGTCGGGGTCTCTGGAAACACCATATATTTT	CASSPVGVSGNTIYF
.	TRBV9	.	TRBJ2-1	TGTGCCAGCAGCGTAGCCGCGATCTACAATGAGCAGTTCTTC	CASSVAAIYNEQFF
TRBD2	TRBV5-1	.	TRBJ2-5	TGCGCCAGCAGCCCGAGGACTAGCGGGAATCAAGAGACCCAGTACTTC	CASSPRTSGNQETQYF
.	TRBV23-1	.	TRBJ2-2	TGCGCCAGCGGTTCGACAATTCTTAACTGCGACACCGGGGAGCTGTTTTTT	CASGSTILNCDTGELFF
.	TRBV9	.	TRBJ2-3	TGTGCCAGCGGGGGAGGTAGCACAGATACGCAGTATTTT	CASGGGSTDTQYF
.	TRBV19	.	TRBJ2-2	TGTGCCAGTAGTATCGGGAGAGTGGCCACCGGGGAGCTGTTTTTT	CASSIGRVATGELFF
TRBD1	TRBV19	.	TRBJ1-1	TGTGCCAGTAGTCGACAGGACAGGGTGGCTGAAGCTTTCTTT	CASSRQDRVAEAFF
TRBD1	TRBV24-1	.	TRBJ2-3	TGTGCCACCAGTGATGCCGGGACAGTGAAAGATACGCAGTATTTT	CATSDAGTVKDTQYF
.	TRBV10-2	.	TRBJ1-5	TGCGCCAGCAGTGGCCTAACCCAGCCCCAGCATTTT	CASSGLTQPQHF
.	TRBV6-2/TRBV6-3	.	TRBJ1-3	TGTGCCAGCAGTTGGGGACATCTTTCTGGAAACACCATATATTTT	CASSWGHLSGNTIYF
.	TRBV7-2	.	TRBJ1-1	TGTGCCAGCAGCTGGGGGACAATGAACACTGAAGCTTTCTTT	CASSWGTMNTEAFF
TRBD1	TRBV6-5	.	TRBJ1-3	TGTGCCAGCAGTTACTCAGGGACAGCTGGAAACACCATATATTTT	CASSYSGTAGNTIYF
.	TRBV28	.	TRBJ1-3	TGTGCCAGCAGTTTCGCGGGATCTGGAAACACCATATATTTT	CASSFAGSGNTIYF
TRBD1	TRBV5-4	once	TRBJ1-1	TGTGCCAGCAGCTTGGCCCCACAGGGGGTAGCTTTCTTT	CASSLAPQGVAFF
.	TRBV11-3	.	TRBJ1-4	TGTGCCAGCAGCATACAGGTTGTTGGGAACGAAAAACTGTTTTTT	CASSIQVVGNEKLFF
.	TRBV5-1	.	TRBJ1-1	TGCGCCAGCAGCTTGGCCGTGAACACTGAAGCTTTCTTT	CASSLAVNTEAFF
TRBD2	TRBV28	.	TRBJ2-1	TGTGCCAGCAGTTTTCATAGCGGGAGGGCCCTCGGGACCTACAATGAGCAGTTCTTC	CASSFHSGRALGTYNEQFF
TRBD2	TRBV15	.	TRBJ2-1	TGTGCCACCAGCAGAGATGTACTAGCGGGAGGGGATGAGCAGTTCTTC	CATSRDVLAGGDEQFF
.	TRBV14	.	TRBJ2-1	TGTGCCAGCAGCCTCGACAGCTACAATGAGCAGTTCTTC	CASSLDSYNEQFF
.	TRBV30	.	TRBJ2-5	TGTGCCTGGAGTTCCGGACAGACAGAGACCCAGTACTTC	CAWSSGQTETQYF